The clone carrying this T cell receptor (beta chain) was observed a few times. One entry per CDR3 protein, called by TCRdb with MiXCR from the 5' RACE reads. This sample has around 33,000 distinct CDR3 sequences, with around a quarter found just once. V was trimmed by 4 bases and J by 2 bases, leaving 12 bases between them. CDR1 SGDLS and CDR2 YYNGEE come from the germline V gene. The CDR3 is 14 amino acids. What was sequenced was memory CD4+ T cells sorted from blood. Subset reported: memory CD4+ T cells, CD4+CD45RO+CD25-. The chain has TRBV9 and TRBJ2-5; D is perhaps TRBD1 (5 bases). The source is a female donor with breast cancer. CDR3: CASSPGLSQETQYF. Written as DNA, the CDR3 is TGTGCCAGCAGCCCAGGGCTATCACAAGAGACCCAGTACTTC.